Reported below is one TCR beta chain. This sample was included in a study of metastatic and nonmetastatic thyroid tumors. The wider study: Both malignant and benign thyroid patients supplied peripheral blood and tumor or nodule tissue samples, across which the repertoires of these patients were then compared.

With V trimmed by 1 base and J by 5 bases, 14 bases remained unmatched. Germline assignment: CDR1 DFQATT and CDR2 SNEGSKA (reference sequence). The CDR3 has 18 residues. TCRdb re-processed the PCR reads through MiXCR. This sample has around 40,000 clones; approximately 18% occur once, and the top ten carry roughly 6.2%. No treatment of any kind had been given to any patient before thyroid surgery. The clonotype was recovered from a male donor with papillary thyroid cancer or a benign thyroid nodule (not recorded which). Some clones in this sample may be carry-over from other donors' samples. The chain carries TRBV20-1 and TRBJ2-1; TRBD2 agrees at 10 bases. The specimen was blood. The CDR3 loop reads CSARVVRLGLAYDNEQFF. The CDR3 DNA reads TGCAGTGCTAGAGTTGTCCGATTGGGACTAGCGTACGACAATGAGCAGTTCTTC.